One and the same sample provided the 25 T cell receptor beta chains below, sequenced in a study of blood T cell repertoires in COVID-19. Sequencing was performed with immunoSEQ multiplex PCR; in TCRdb, only in-frame clones are kept and a portion is missing. The table records approximately 150,000 clones, more than 80% of them present only once. Sequencing input: peripheral blood. These receptors came from a human donor in a cohort sampled during active COVID-19.

The rearrangement uses TRBV10-1 and TRBJ2-1; 8 bases map to TRBD1. The CDR3 runs 17 residues. Germline CDR1 reads WNHNN; CDR2 reads SYGVQD (reference sequence). Unmatched junction bases numbered 15, after V lost 4 bases and J lost 7 bases. The CDR3 DNA reads as TGCGCCAGCAGTGTCCATAAGGGGACAGGCGTAGGAAATGAGCAGTTCTTC. This translates into CASSVHKGTGVGNEQFF.

With respect to this clone: Other DNA variants within this sample encode the same CDR3. J is TRBJ1-4 and V is TRBV29-1, with a tentative D call TRBD1 (5 bases). The CDR3 is 11 residues long. CDR1 and CDR2 (germline): SQVTM, ANQGSEA. The V and J ends lost 3 bases and 10 bases respectively, with 9 bases between them. The DNA for the CDR3 is TGCAGCGTTGAGGGGGGGGGAAAACTGTTTTTT. This gives the protein CSVEGGGKLFF.

The V and J genes are TRBV29-1 and TRBJ2-5, with 10 bases fitting TRBD2. The germline gives CDR1 SQVTM, CDR2 ANQGSEA. Unmatched junction bases numbered 18, after V lost 3 bases and J lost 2 bases. This CDR3 is 19 amino acids long. The CDR3 protein is CSVDGRSGGAFMGQETQYF. In DNA, the CDR3 is TGCAGCGTTGACGGCCGGAGCGGGGGGGCATTTATGGGTCAAGAGACCCAGTACTTC.

Note on this clone: At one end, the junction sequence differs from germline, possibly due to a read error. The J gene is TRBJ2-1, the V gene TRBV28; 11 nucleotides match TRBD2. The CDR3 length is 15 residues. Germline V gene data show CDR1 as MDHEN and CDR2 as SYDVKM. CDR3 nucleotides: TGTGCCAGTAGTTCCTCTAGCGGGGGGAGCAATGAGCAGTTCTTC. Its translation: CASSSSSGGSNEQFF.

This sequence joins TRBV3-1 (or the pseudogene TRBV3-2) and TRBJ2-7; tentative D call: TRBD1 (5 bases). The CDR3 contains 13 residues. V lost 5 bases to trimming and J lost 1 base, with 9 bases between them. Germline V lookup: CDR1 LGHDT, CDR2 YNNKEL (reference sequence). DNA for the CDR3: TGTGCCAGCAGCACTCAGGGATCCTACGAGCAGTACTTC. It specifies CASSTQGSYEQYF.

The chain is built from TRBV11-3 and TRBJ1-1, with 7 positions matching TRBD1. Trimming removed 6 bases from V and 8 bases from J; junction bases left unmatched: 9. This CDR3 contains 13 residues. The germline gives CDR1 SGHNT, CDR2 YENEEA. The CDR3 sequence: CASSLEGAKEAFF. DNA for the CDR3: TGTGCCAGCAGTTTGGAGGGGGCAAAAGAAGCTTTCTTT. Full variable domain (outside the CDR3, taken from reference TRBV11-3 and TRBJ1-1): EAGVVQSPRYKIIEKKQPVAFWCNPISGHNTLYWYLQNLGQGPELLIRYENEEAVDDSQLPKDRFSAERLKGVDSTLKIQPAELGDSAVYLCASSLEGAKEAFFGQGTRLTVV.

The rearrangement joins TRBV9 to TRBJ2-3; the D is unclear. The CDR3 sequence is 13 residues long. CDR1 SGDLS and CDR2 YYNGEE come from the germline V gene. V shed 4 bases and J shed 4 bases, with 10 bases lying between them. DNA for the CDR3: TGTGCCAGCAGCATACATGTCGCAGATACGCAGTATTTT. Its protein is CASSIHVADTQYF.

The chain employs TRBV15 and TRBJ2-1; 11 bases are shared with TRBD1. The CDR3 is 16 residues long. J lost 6 bases, V lost 0 bases, and 4 bases had no gene match. Germline CDR1 is LNHNV and CDR2 is YYDKDF (reference sequence). The CDR3 loop is CATSRDIGQGANEQFF. The CDR3 DNA sequence: TGTGCCACCAGCAGAGATATAGGACAGGGGGCCAATGAGCAGTTCTTC. Variable domain in full (rest from reference TRBV15 and TRBJ2-1): DAMVIQNPRYQVTQFGKPVTLSCSQTLNHNVMYWYQQKSSQAPKLLFHYYDKDFNNEADTPDNFQSRRPNTSFCFLDIRSPGLGDTAMYLCATSRDIGQGANEQFFGPGTRLTVL.

The chain joins TRBV7-9 to TRBJ2-5; tentatively, D is TRBD1 (5 bases). The V end lost 1 base, the J end lost 0 bases, and 9 bases lay between the germline ends. From germline, CDR1 is SEHNR and CDR2 FQNEAQ (reference sequence). The CDR3 covers 15 residues. The CDR3 DNA reads TGTGCCAGCAGCTTAGGGCTCAGGGACCAAGAGACCCAGTACTTC. Encoded protein: CASSLGLRDQETQYF. Full variable domain (outside the CDR3, taken from reference TRBV7-9 and TRBJ2-5): DTGVSQNPRHKITKRGQNVTFRCDPISEHNRLYWYRQTLGQGPEFLTYFQNEAQLEKSRLLSDRFSAERPKGSFSTLEIQRTEQGDSAMYLCASSLGLRDQETQYFGPGTRLLVL.

The V call is TRBV11-2, the J call TRBJ2-5; TRBD2 aligns across 7 bases. The CDR3 runs 14 residues. Germline-derived CDR1 and CDR2 are SGHAT and FQNNGV. The J segment lost 4 bases and the V segment lost 0 bases, leaving 2 bases of the junction unmatched. The CDR3 DNA is TGTGCCAGCAGCTTAGACGGGAGGAGAGAGACCCAGTACTTC. Amino acid sequence: CASSLDGRRETQYF. Full variable domain (rest looked up from reference TRBV11-2 and TRBJ2-5): EAGVAQSPRYKIIEKRQSVAFWCNPISGHATLYWYQQILGQGPKLLIQFQNNGVVDDSQLPKDRFSAERLKGVDSTLKIQPAKLEDSAVYLCASSLDGRRETQYFGPGTRLLVL.

This chain uses TRBV2 with TRBJ1-5, with 10 bases matching TRBD1. CDR3 length: 15 residues. V lost 6 bases, J lost 5 bases, and 7 bases stayed unmatched. CDR1 is SNHLY, CDR2 FYNNEI, per germline. CDR3 protein: CASSEDRGLHQPQHF. CDR3 DNA: TGTGCCAGCAGCGAGGACAGGGGGTTGCATCAGCCCCAGCATTTT.

The rearrangement joins TRBV6-1 to TRBJ1-2; 8 nucleotides match TRBD1. This CDR3 spans 15 amino acids. The V gene end was trimmed by 1 base and the J gene end by 5 bases; junction bases not matched to a gene: 6. Germline V gene data show CDR1 as MNHNS and CDR2 as SASEGT. The CDR3 nucleotides are TGTGCCAGCAGTGAAGTAACAGGGGGGGCTTATGGCTACACCTTC. This sequence encodes CASSEVTGGAYGYTF.

The chain recombines TRBV5-1 with TRBJ1-3, with 9 bases matching TRBD1. Looked up from germline, CDR1 is SGHRS and CDR2 is YFSETQ. This CDR3 region has 15 residues. The trim removed 2 bases at V and 4 bases at J, leaving 4 bases unmatched. The CDR3 spells CASSFNTGGGNTIYF. DNA of the CDR3: TGCGCCAGCAGCTTTAACACAGGGGGCGGAAACACCATATATTTT.

The chain joins TRBV9 to TRBJ1-3; 10 bases are a match to TRBD1. Germline trimming cut 4 bases from V and 0 bases from J; bases unmatched to any gene: 7. There are 17 residues in the CDR3. The V gene's germline CDR1 is SGDLS and CDR2 YYNGEE. This CDR3 reads CASSPWDRGGSGNTIYF. Written as DNA, the CDR3 is TGTGCCAGCAGCCCCTGGGACAGGGGAGGCTCTGGAAACACCATATATTTT.

The chain carries TRBV5-4 and TRBJ1-2; TRBD1 might be the D (5 bases). There are 13 residues in the CDR3. In germline, CDR1 is SGHNT, CDR2 YYREEE (reference sequence). V lost 4 bases, J lost 5 bases, and 12 bases lay in between. The DNA for the CDR3 is TGTGCCAGCAGCCAAGAAGGGGCGTATGGCTACACCTTC. Residues: CASSQEGAYGYTF.

The DNA of the CDR3 is TGTGCCAGCTCCGTAGGGGGGGTCGGCGGAAACACCATATATTTT. Its protein is CASSVGGVGGNTIYF. The genes are TRBV9 and TRBJ1-3, with D tentatively TRBD1 (6 bases). In germline, CDR1 is SGDLS, CDR2 YYNGEE. V lost 7 bases to trimming and J lost 4 bases, with 18 bases between them. CDR3 size: 15 residues.

The sample holds one count of this clone. The chain links TRBV27 to TRBJ2-2, with 7 bases lining up with TRBD2. The germline V gene has CDR1 MNHEY and CDR2 SMNVEV (reference sequence). The CDR3 covers 15 residues. V was clipped by 8 bases and J by 3 bases; unmatched bases: 9. CDR3 nucleotides: TGTGCCAGCTACTCTGGGGGGGATTACACCGGGGAGCTGTTTTTT. Protein sequence: CASYSGGDYTGELFF.

The rearrangement joins TRBV28 to TRBJ2-3, with D possibly TRBD2 on 5 matching bases. With 6 bases removed from V and 1 base from J, the gap between germline ends came to 14 bases. CDR1 and CDR2 (germline): MDHEN, SYDVKM. The CDR3 covers 15 residues. CDR3 nucleotides: TGTGCCAGCAGACTAGAAAGAAGGGGCACAGATACGCAGTATTTT. This codes for CASRLERRGTDTQYF.

This chain uses TRBV5-8 with TRBJ1-3; no clear D gene. The CDR3 consists of 14 residues. V was trimmed by 4 bases and J by 0 bases, leaving 8 bases between them. Germline CDR1 SGHTS, CDR2 YDEGEE. The CDR3 is CASSPGSSGNTIYF. CDR3 nucleotide sequence: TGTGCCAGCAGCCCGGGGAGCTCTGGAAACACCATATATTTT.

The chain uses TRBV28 and TRBJ1-4; perhaps TRBD1 as D (6 bases). This CDR3 spans 13 amino acids. CDR1 and CDR2 (germline): MDHEN, SYDVKM. Between the trimmed V and J ends, which lost 2 bases and 7 bases, there was a span of 8 bases. CDR3 sequence reads: CASSLAGAEKLFF. Written as DNA, the CDR3 is TGTGCCAGCAGTTTAGCAGGGGCTGAAAAACTGTTTTTT. The whole variable domain, remainder taken from reference TRBV28 and TRBJ1-4, is DVKVTQSSRYLVKRTGEKVFLECVQDMDHENMFWYRQDPGLGLRLIYFSYDVKMKEKGDIPEGYSVSREKKERFSLILESASTNQTSMYLCASSLAGAEKLFFGSGTQLSVL.

The chain carries TRBV6-1 and TRBJ2-7, with D perhaps matching TRBD1 (6 bases). The CDR3 sequence is 12 residues long. The germline V gene has CDR1 MNHNS and CDR2 SASEGT. V lost 2 bases, J lost 8 bases, and 10 bases lay in between. The CDR3 sequence: CASSESTGQQYV. The CDR3 DNA reads as TGTGCCAGCAGTGAAAGCACAGGGCAGCAGTACGTC.

This clone appeared once. This rearrangement joins TRBV5-4 to TRBJ2-7, with D possibly being TRBD1 (6 bases). Trimming shortened V by 1 base and J by 5 bases, and 13 bases separated the two germline ends. The V gene's germline CDR1 is SGHNT and CDR2 YYREEE (reference sequence). The CDR3 runs to 14 residues. As DNA, the CDR3 is TGTGCCAGCAGCTTGATGGGGGCTGAGCACGAGCAGTACTTC. This encodes CASSLMGAEHEQYF.

As concerns this clone: Other DNA variants within this sample encode the same CDR3. The chain links TRBV6-6 to TRBJ1-5; D is undetermined. V shed 7 bases and J shed 2 bases, with 6 bases lying between them. This CDR3 has 12 amino acids. Germline V lookup: CDR1 MNHNY, CDR2 SVGAGI (reference sequence). DNA of the CDR3: TGTGCCAGCACGGGAGGCAATCAGCCCCAGCATTTT. It codes for CASTGGNQPQHF.

The V and J genes are TRBV19 and TRBJ2-5, with TRBD1 matching 9 bases. This CDR3 has 14 residues. With 3 bases clipped from V and 5 bases from J, the junction kept 4 bases outside the gene matches. Per germline, CDR1 LNHDA and CDR2 SQIVND (reference sequence). The CDR3 DNA follows: TGTGCCAGTAGTATGGGACAGGGAACGGAGACCCAGTACTTC. Amino acid sequence: CASSMGQGTETQYF.

The chain links TRBV5-1 to TRBJ2-5, with 8 bases lining up with TRBD2. CDR1 and CDR2 from the germline V gene are SGHRS and YFSETQ. The CDR3 has 16 amino acids. After removal of 0 bases from V and 1 base from J, the junction contained 5 bases not matched to a gene. The CDR3 is CASSLGPGGAQETQYF. The CDR3 DNA reads as TGCGCCAGCAGCTTGGGCCCCGGGGGGGCCCAAGAGACCCAGTACTTC.